These T cell receptor beta chains were read from a single sample in a study of Ad26.COV2.S vaccination and SARS-CoV-2 variants. TCRdb's table, derived via immunoSEQ multiplex PCR, lists solely in-frame clones and lacks some. Here the sample spans 450,000 to 550,000 clones, 80% to 90% being singletons. The starting material was peripheral blood, obtained in a trial of Ad26.COV2.S vaccine versus placebo. Receptors were obtained from a person aged 18-60 years who received the Ad26.COV2.S COVID-19 vaccine or a placebo. The CDR3 runs from the conserved cysteine through the conserved F or W. D genes are given only for firm matches. Size tells how often a clone was seen (once, few, many) or the class of an expanded clone, and some rows leave it out.

d_call: .; v_call: TRBV30; j_call: TRBJ2-3; clone_size: .; cdr3_aa: CAGGGASTDTQYF; cdr3_nt: TGTGCCGGAGGGGGAGCGAGCACAGATACGCAGTATTTT
d_call: .; v_call: TRBV21-1; j_call: TRBJ2-5; clone_size: once; cdr3_aa: CASVVGGRGAETQYF; cdr3_nt: TGTGCCAGCGTTGTGGGCGGGAGAGGAGCAGAGACCCAGTACTTC
d_call: .; v_call: TRBV3-1/TRBV3-2; j_call: TRBJ1-6; clone_size: .; cdr3_aa: CASSNVGDSPLHF; cdr3_nt: TGTGCCAGCAGTAATGTCGGAGATTCACCCCTCCACTTT
d_call: TRBD1; v_call: TRBV5-5; j_call: TRBJ1-2; clone_size: once; cdr3_aa: CASSPTPGQGGWNYGYTF; cdr3_nt: TGTGCCAGCAGTCCAACCCCGGGACAGGGAGGGTGGAACTATGGCTACACCTTC
d_call: TRBD1; v_call: TRBV5-1; j_call: TRBJ1-3; clone_size: .; cdr3_aa: CASAQGASGNTIYF; cdr3_nt: TGCGCCAGCGCACAGGGGGCCTCGGGAAACACCATATATTTT
d_call: TRBD1; v_call: TRBV5-1; j_call: TRBJ1-2; clone_size: .; cdr3_aa: CASSPGQGGYGYTF; cdr3_nt: TGCGCCAGCAGCCCTGGACAGGGTGGCTATGGCTACACCTTC
d_call: .; v_call: TRBV7-8; j_call: TRBJ2-1; clone_size: once; cdr3_aa: CASSADAQSSYNEQFF; cdr3_nt: TGTGCCAGCAGCGCGGACGCGCAGAGCTCCTACAATGAGCAGTTCTTC
d_call: TRBD2; v_call: TRBV18; j_call: TRBJ2-5; clone_size: .; cdr3_aa: CASSHSGSVQETQYF; cdr3_nt: TGTGCCAGCTCACATAGCGGGAGCGTTCAAGAGACCCAGTACTTC
d_call: TRBD2; v_call: TRBV4-3; j_call: TRBJ2-7; clone_size: .; cdr3_aa: CASSQEGPGLAGTKYEQYF; cdr3_nt: TGCGCCAGCAGCCAAGAAGGACCGGGACTAGCGGGGACCAAGTACGAGCAGTACTTC
d_call: TRBD1; v_call: TRBV5-4; j_call: TRBJ1-2; clone_size: .; cdr3_aa: CASSWGQGAPGYGYTF; cdr3_nt: TGTGCCAGCAGCTGGGGACAGGGGGCGCCTGGCTATGGCTACACCTTC
d_call: TRBD1; v_call: TRBV2; j_call: TRBJ2-1; clone_size: .; cdr3_aa: CASSYRQGVYNEQFF; cdr3_nt: TGTGCCAGCAGTTACCGACAGGGGGTCTACAATGAGCAGTTCTTC
d_call: .; v_call: TRBV10-3; j_call: TRBJ1-4; clone_size: .; cdr3_aa: CAISDRQINEKLFF; cdr3_nt: TGTGCCATCAGTGACAGGCAGATTAATGAAAAACTGTTTTTT